These 24 T cell receptor beta chains originate from one sample sequenced in a study of identical twins (dated by TCRdb to 2015 to 2016). The library came from 5' RACE. The sequencing machine was an Illumina HiSeq 2000. Starting from the raw public reads, TCRdb applied fastp trimming at Q25, assembled clones with MiXCR and retained in-frame beta chains. Rows with a matching CDR3 protein are joined into one entry that keeps the most common DNA and genes. The sample table contains about 260,000 distinct CDR3 sequences; only one count was recorded for roughly 7% of them. The ten largest clones take up 3.5% to 4% of the sample. These data also formed part of another study, on yellow fever vaccine responses in identical twins.

Sequencing input: memory (CD45RO+) T cells sorted from blood. The sample's cell subset or site label, in plain terms: CD45RO+ enriched T cells. The receptors originated from a woman between 18 and 30 years old in good health.

The CDR3 sequence: CATSRGNLQETQYF. CDR3 DNA: TGTGCCACCAGCAGAGGAAACTTACAAGAGACCCAGTACTTC. The rearrangement links TRBV15 to TRBJ2-5; no clear D. The CDR3 is 14 amino acids. CDR1 and CDR2 from the germline V gene are LNHNV and YYDKDF (reference sequence). The V end lost 1 base, the J end lost 2 bases, and 8 bases lay between the germline ends.

A few counts support this clonotype. For the CDR3, the DNA is TGTGCCAGCACCAGGGAGGGACCCGGGGAGCTGTTTTTT. Amino acids: CASTREGPGELFF. This chain joins TRBV6-2 or TRBV6-3 and TRBJ2-2; 7 bases line up with TRBD2. Germline V gene sequence: CDR1 MNHEY, CDR2 SVGEGT. The CDR3 consists of 13 residues. V dropped 7 bases and J dropped 6; count of bases not matched to a gene: 5.

In this sample, this clonotype turned up many times. This chain uses TRBV20-1 with TRBJ1-6, with TRBD1 matching 7 bases. Germline V gene sequence: CDR1 DFQATT, CDR2 SNEGSKA (reference sequence). Trimming at V came to 3 bases and at J to 7 bases, leaving 6 bases not matched to a gene. This CDR3 is 14 amino acids long. The CDR3 loop is CSARGGTENSPLHF. The CDR3, as DNA: TGCAGTGCTAGGGGTGGGACAGAGAATTCACCCCTCCACTTT.

There are many counts of this clonotype. The gene calls are TRBV20-1 and TRBJ2-3; D may be TRBD2 (6 bases). Germline assignment: CDR1 DFQATT and CDR2 SNEGSKA (reference sequence). V lost 6 bases and J 6 bases, leaving 22 bases between the germline ends. The CDR3 sequence is 15 residues long. Here the CDR3 DNA reads TGCAGTGCCTGGGGGGTTTTGGGCTACCAGGATACGCAGTATTTT. Protein sequence: CSAWGVLGYQDTQYF.

The V gene is TRBV25-1, the J gene TRBJ2-5; D might be TRBD1 or TRBD2, each matching 5 bases. The CDR3 has 15 residues. From germline, CDR1 is MGHDK and CDR2 SYGVNS. With 6 bases removed from V and 5 bases from J, the gap between germline ends came to 19 bases. For the CDR3, the DNA is TGTGCCAGCAGCCCCCCGGGACGGCGGGCGGAGACCCAGTACTTC. Its translation: CASSPPGRRAETQYF.

This clonotype was counted a few times. The J gene is TRBJ2-1, the V gene TRBV29-1, with D unclear. Looked up from germline, CDR1 is SQVTM and CDR2 is ANQGSEA. The V gene lost 4 bases and the J gene lost 5 bases, with 12 bases spanning the gap. CDR3 length equals 13 residues. CDR3 sequence reads: CSVGSPRNNEQFF. Here the CDR3 DNA reads TGCAGCGTTGGTTCACCTAGAAACAATGAGCAGTTCTTC.

The chain recombines TRBV5-1 with TRBJ1-5; D is ambiguous. The germline gives CDR1 SGHRS, CDR2 YFSETQ. The CDR3 has 14 amino acids. Trimming cost V 2 bases and J 0 bases, with 6 bases left between them. Written as DNA, the CDR3 is TGCGCCAGCAGCTTTGGCGATAGCAATCAGCCCCAGCATTTT. It translates to CASSFGDSNQPQHF. Combining the CDR3 with reference TRBV5-1 and TRBJ1-5 gives the whole variable domain KAGVTQTPRYLIKTRGQQVTLSCSPISGHRSVSWYQQTPGQGLQFLFEYFSETQRNKGNFPGRFSGRQFSNSRSEMNVSTLELGDSALYLCASSFGDSNQPQHFGDGTRLSIL.

This clonotype was found many times. J is TRBJ2-1 and V is TRBV7-7; D possibly corresponds to TRBD2 (6 bases). Trimming shortened V by 2 bases and J by 2 bases, and 25 bases separated the two germline ends. Germline values: CDR1 SSHAT, CDR2 FNYEAQ (reference sequence). The CDR3 has 20 residues. The CDR3 nucleotides read TGTGCCAGCAGCTTAAGGACACAGCGGGTATTAGAGGTTGCCTACAATGAGCAGTTCTTC. Its translation is CASSLRTQRVLEVAYNEQFF.

This clonotype was seen at least ten times. The J gene is TRBJ2-3, the V gene TRBV5-5, with D hard to call. Germline-derived CDR1 and CDR2 are SGHKS and YYEKEE (reference sequence). V lost 0 bases, J lost 0 bases, and 8 bases lay in between. The CDR3 is 15 amino acids. CDR3 nucleotides: TGTGCCAGCAGCTTGGGAGTACAAAGCACAGATACGCAGTATTTT. Protein: CASSLGVQSTDTQYF.

About this clonotype: A read error may be the cause here, since a much bigger clone is one base away. This chain connects TRBV3-1 to TRBJ2-1, with 11 bases matching TRBD2. Trimming at V came to 1 base and at J to 0 bases, leaving 8 bases not matched to a gene. The CDR3 length is 19 residues. Germline values: CDR1 LGHDT, CDR2 YNNKEL (reference sequence). CDR3 protein: CASSQGRTSGSSSYNEQFF. The DNA for the CDR3 is TGTGCCAGCAGCCAAGGTAGGACTAGCGGGTCTAGCTCCTACAATGAGCAGTTCTTC.

This clonotype was detected ten times or more. The chain recombines TRBV7-9 with TRBJ1-1; 7 nucleotides line up with TRBD1. J lost 10 bases, V lost 5 bases, and 7 bases had no gene match. The CDR3 totals 12 residues. CDR1 SEHNR and CDR2 FQNEAQ come from the germline V gene (reference sequence). The CDR3: CASSLRDSGAFF. DNA of the CDR3: TGTGCCAGCAGCCTCCGGGACAGCGGAGCTTTCTTT. The full variable domain, with the rest looked up from reference TRBV7-9 and TRBJ1-1, is DTGVSQNPRHKITKRGQNVTFRCDPISEHNRLYWYRQTLGQGPEFLTYFQNEAQLEKSRLLSDRFSAERPKGSFSTLEIQRTEQGDSAMYLCASSLRDSGAFFGQGTRLTVV.

This chain connects TRBV15 to TRBJ2-7, with TRBD2 identical over 11 bases. V dropped 0 bases and J dropped 3; count of bases not matched to a gene: 16. The CDR3 length is 20 residues. The germline V gene encodes CDR1 LNHNV and CDR2 YYDKDF (reference sequence). CDR3 loop: CATSRDVTGLAESPGYEQYF. CDR3 in DNA: TGTGCCACCAGCAGAGACGTTACGGGACTAGCGGAGTCCCCCGGCTACGAGCAGTACTTC.

This clonotype occurred many times. The V call is TRBV28, the J call TRBJ2-7, with TRBD2 matching 12 bases. The CDR3 is 18 residues long. The junction had 8 bases not matched to a gene; V was cut back by 1 base and J by 1 base. Germline assignment: CDR1 MDHEN and CDR2 SYDVKM. CDR3 sequence reads: CASSLSASGGAGSYEQYV. CDR3 bases: TGTGCCAGCAGTTTATCGGCTAGCGGGGGGGCAGGGTCCTACGAGCAGTACGTC.

This clonotype has just a few counts. V gene TRBV20-1 combines with J gene TRBJ2-5; perhaps TRBD1 as D (5 bases). This CDR3 region has 16 residues. The germline CDR1 and CDR2 sequences are DFQATT and SNEGSKA (reference sequence). V lost 0 bases, J lost 2 bases, and 16 bases lay in between. CDR3 protein: CSARDLRSGQQETQYF. DNA for the CDR3: TGCAGTGCTAGAGATCTTAGGTCAGGGCAACAAGAGACCCAGTACTTC.

In its sample, this clonotype was seen a few times. This rearrangement joins TRBV15 to TRBJ2-2; D remains unclear. Per the germline V gene, CDR1 is LNHNV and CDR2 is YYDKDF (reference sequence). V was shortened by 0 bases and J by 1 base, with 9 bases between the two germline ends. The CDR3 sequence is 16 residues long. The CDR3 DNA reads as TGTGCCACCAGCAGAGAGAGGCAAATGAACACCGGGGAGCTGTTTTTT. Translated: CATSRERQMNTGELFF.

This clonotype was observed a handful of times. The CDR3 DNA sequence: TGTGCCAGCAGTGAACTAGCGGGGGGGCAAGAGACCCAGTACTTC. It yields the protein CASSELAGGQETQYF. This chain connects TRBV6-1 to TRBJ2-5, with TRBD2 matching 12 bases. The CDR3 is 15 residues long. Germline assignment: CDR1 MNHNS and CDR2 SASEGT. V was clipped by 2 bases and J by 2 bases; unmatched bases: 0.

The table lists this clonotype with many counts. The chain's CDR3 is CASSNGQGPTGELFF. CDR3 sequence (DNA): TGCGCCAGCAGCAACGGACAGGGCCCCACCGGGGAGCTGTTTTTT. This rearrangement joins TRBV5-1 to TRBJ2-2; 8 bases are shared with TRBD1. V lost 4 bases, J lost 4 bases, and 6 bases stayed unmatched. The CDR3 is 15 residues long. The germline CDR1 and CDR2 sequences are SGHRS and YFSETQ.

This clonotype came up a few times. The chain recombines TRBV7-9 with TRBJ2-7; D unresolved. Germline assignment: CDR1 SEHNR and CDR2 FQNEAQ (reference sequence). The CDR3 has 12 amino acids. V dropped 5 bases and J dropped 7 bases, with 12 bases sitting between them. CDR3 DNA sequence: TGTGCCAGCAGCCCCTCCCTGTGGGAGCAGTACTTC. It codes for CASSPSLWEQYF.

This clonotype has just a few counts. The chain uses TRBV12-3 or TRBV12-4 and TRBJ1-3; TRBD1 might be the D (6 bases). The CDR3 extends over 12 amino acids. Between the trimmed V and J ends, which lost 6 bases and 6 bases, there was a span of 9 bases. The CDR3 region has the DNA TGTGCCAGCAGGAGGACAGAAAACACCATATATTTT. As protein: CASRRTENTIYF.

Many counts were recorded for this clonotype. This chain's CDR3 is CATAQGGSTDTQYF. The CDR3 DNA follows: TGTGCCACCGCCCAGGGAGGTAGCACAGATACGCAGTATTTT. This chain joins TRBV24-1 and TRBJ2-3; possible D gene TRBD2, 6 bases. The germline CDR1 and CDR2 sequences are KGHDR and SFDVKD. The CDR3 contains 14 residues. Trimming took off 9 bases at V and 0 bases at J, with 12 bases between the two ends.

This clonotype appeared many times. The chain has TRBV5-1 and TRBJ2-1; D uncertain. V gave up 4 bases and J gave up 0 bases, with 5 bases separating them. Germline V gene sequence: CDR1 SGHRS, CDR2 YFSETQ. CDR3 length: 13 residues. The CDR3 DNA follows: TGCGCCAGCAGCGCGAGCTCCTACAATGAGCAGTTCTTC. It translates to CASSASSYNEQFF.

The sample holds a few counts of this clonotype. The chain is built from TRBV15 and TRBJ2-6; D might be TRBD1 (5 bases). V lost 3 bases and J 0 bases, leaving 12 bases between the germline ends. The germline CDR1 and CDR2 sequences are LNHNV and YYDKDF (reference sequence). This CDR3 has 17 residues. The CDR3 here is CATSRGRQTSGANVLTF. CDR3 bases: TGTGCCACCAGCAGGGGAAGACAGACCTCTGGGGCCAACGTCCTGACTTTC.

The chain uses TRBV5-5 and TRBJ2-1; 15 bases match TRBD2. Per germline, CDR1 SGHKS and CDR2 YYEKEE (reference sequence). J was trimmed by 4 bases and V by 3 bases; bases with no gene match: 5. The CDR3 has 17 amino acids. CDR3 coding DNA: TGTGCCAGCAGCTCCCCGGGACTAGCGGGAGGATACAATGAGCAGTTCTTC. Translated: CASSSPGLAGGYNEQFF.

This clonotype showed up just a few times. J is TRBJ1-1 and V is TRBV11-2; no reliable D call. The CDR3 is made up of 15 amino acids. The germline V gene encodes CDR1 SGHAT and CDR2 FQNNGV. The V gene lost 5 bases and the J gene lost 0 bases, with 13 bases spanning the gap. The chain's CDR3 is CASSPADLMNTEAFF. CDR3 DNA sequence: TGTGCCAGCAGCCCGGCGGACCTCATGAACACTGAAGCTTTCTTT.